This T cell receptor beta chain was recorded in a study of cytomegalovirus exposure and HLA in healthy donors. Study information: The approximately 120 validation repertoires were reported in a later analysis to have been generated on the same platform as the roughly 700 first-cohort repertoires. General study points: Subsequent analysis of the roughly 120 validation repertoires found a tendency for first-cohort TCR clusters to co-occur.

Separate from the 666-subject first cohort, the 120-subject validation cohort was the one that the donors belonged to. Trimming removed 1 base from V and 4 bases from J, with 18 bases in between. CDR1 and CDR2 (germline): LGHNT, FRNRAP. This CDR3 has 17 amino acids. TCRdb's table, derived via immunoSEQ multiplex PCR, lists solely in-frame clones and lacks some. The repertoire holds approximately 140,000 clones, around nine tenths seen once, with 8.7% in the top ten. A remark on this clone: The target antigen is unknown.

The specimen was PBMCs. The receptor comes from a man younger than 35 in good health and CMV-seropositive. The chain links TRBV12-5 to TRBJ2-3; D call uncertain. The CDR3 spells CASGLATVSGTPDTQYF. DNA for the CDR3: TGTGCTAGTGGTTTGGCAACCGTATCCGGTACGCCAGATACGCAGTATTTT.